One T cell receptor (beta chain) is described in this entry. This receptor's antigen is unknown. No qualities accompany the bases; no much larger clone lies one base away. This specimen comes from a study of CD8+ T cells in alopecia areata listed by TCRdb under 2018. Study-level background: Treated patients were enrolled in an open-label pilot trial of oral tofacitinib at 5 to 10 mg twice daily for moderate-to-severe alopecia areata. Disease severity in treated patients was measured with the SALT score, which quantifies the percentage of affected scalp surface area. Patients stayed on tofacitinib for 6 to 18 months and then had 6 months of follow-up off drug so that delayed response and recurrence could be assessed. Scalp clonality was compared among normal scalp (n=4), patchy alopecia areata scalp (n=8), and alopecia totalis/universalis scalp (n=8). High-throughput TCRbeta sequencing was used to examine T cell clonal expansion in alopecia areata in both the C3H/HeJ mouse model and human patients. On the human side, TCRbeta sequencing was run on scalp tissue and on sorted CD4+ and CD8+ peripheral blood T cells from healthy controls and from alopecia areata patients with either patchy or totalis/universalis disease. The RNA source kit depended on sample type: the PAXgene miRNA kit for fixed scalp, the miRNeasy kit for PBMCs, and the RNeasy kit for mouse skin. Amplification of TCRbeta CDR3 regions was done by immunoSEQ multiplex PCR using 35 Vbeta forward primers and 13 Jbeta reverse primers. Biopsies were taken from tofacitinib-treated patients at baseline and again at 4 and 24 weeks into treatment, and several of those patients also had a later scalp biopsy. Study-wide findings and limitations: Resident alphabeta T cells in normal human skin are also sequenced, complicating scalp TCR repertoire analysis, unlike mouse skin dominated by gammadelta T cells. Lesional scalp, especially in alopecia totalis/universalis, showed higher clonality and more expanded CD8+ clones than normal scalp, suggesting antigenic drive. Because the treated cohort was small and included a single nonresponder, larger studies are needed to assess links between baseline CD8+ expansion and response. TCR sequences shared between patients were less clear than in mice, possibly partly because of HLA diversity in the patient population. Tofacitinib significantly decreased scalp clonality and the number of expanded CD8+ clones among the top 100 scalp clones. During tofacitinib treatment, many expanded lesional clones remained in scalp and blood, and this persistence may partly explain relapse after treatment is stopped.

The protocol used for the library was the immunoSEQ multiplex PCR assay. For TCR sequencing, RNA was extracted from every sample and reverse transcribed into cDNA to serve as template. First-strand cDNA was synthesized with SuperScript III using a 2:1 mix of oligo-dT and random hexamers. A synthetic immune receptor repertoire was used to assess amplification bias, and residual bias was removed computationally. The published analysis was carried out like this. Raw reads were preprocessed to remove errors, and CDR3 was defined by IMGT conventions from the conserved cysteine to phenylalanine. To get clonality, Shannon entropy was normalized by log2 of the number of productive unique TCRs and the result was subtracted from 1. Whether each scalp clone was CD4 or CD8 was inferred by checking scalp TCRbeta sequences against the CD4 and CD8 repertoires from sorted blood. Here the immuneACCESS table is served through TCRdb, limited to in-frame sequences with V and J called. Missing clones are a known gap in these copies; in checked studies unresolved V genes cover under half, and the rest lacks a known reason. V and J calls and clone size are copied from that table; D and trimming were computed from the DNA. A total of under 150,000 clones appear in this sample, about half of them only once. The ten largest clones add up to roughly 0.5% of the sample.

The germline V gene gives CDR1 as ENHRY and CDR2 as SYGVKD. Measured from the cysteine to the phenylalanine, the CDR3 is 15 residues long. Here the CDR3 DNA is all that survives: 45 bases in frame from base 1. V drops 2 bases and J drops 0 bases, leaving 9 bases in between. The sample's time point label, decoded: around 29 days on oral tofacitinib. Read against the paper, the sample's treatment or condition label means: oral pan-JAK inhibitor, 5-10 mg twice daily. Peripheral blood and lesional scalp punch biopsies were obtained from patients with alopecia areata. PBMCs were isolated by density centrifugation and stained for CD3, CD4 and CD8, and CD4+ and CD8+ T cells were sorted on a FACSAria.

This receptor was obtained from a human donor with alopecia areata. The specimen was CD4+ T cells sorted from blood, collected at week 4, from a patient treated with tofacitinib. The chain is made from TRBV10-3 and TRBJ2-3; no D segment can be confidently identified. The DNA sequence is TGTGCCATCAGTGAGCGGGCAACTAGCACAGATACGCAGTATTTT. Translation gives CAISERATSTDTQYF.